The entry below gives a single T cell receptor (beta chain) sequence along with its context. Its antigen is unidentified. This sample is drawn from a study of cytomegalovirus exposure and HLA in healthy donors. Primers for the PCR totalled 60 Vbeta and 13 Jbeta. This table comes from immunoSEQ multiplex PCR, and its TCRdb copy is limited to in-frame clones, with some not included. The sample holds over 70,000 clones; around 80% are singletons and the top ten take around 3%. V lost 10 bases and J 4 bases, leaving 25 bases between the germline ends. Germline values: CDR1 MNHEY, CDR2 SMNVEV (reference sequence). The CDR3 covers 16 residues. General observations from the study: The classifier, whose performance was assessed in both the original and validation cohorts, reportedly diagnosed cytomegalovirus status with high specificity and sensitivity.

The rearrangement uses TRBV27 and TRBJ2-5; weak D call: TRBD1 (7 bases). The sequenced sample consisted of PBMCs. This receptor was identified in a man aged 45 to 65 in good health and CMV-seropositive. The CDR3 DNA follows: TGTGCCACCAGGGGGATAAGAGGAGGGAGAGGAGAGACCCAGTACTTC. Translated, it gives CATRGIRGGRGETQYF.